This note documents a single T cell receptor beta chain sequence. What it binds is not known. This sample stems from a study of cytomegalovirus exposure and HLA in healthy donors. Study results and limitations: Other equally common chains were less clonally expanded than HLA-associated TCR beta chains, a later analysis showed. Later work found most CMV-associated TCR beta chains apparently HLA-restricted. In an earlier analysis, most TCR beta V segments were productive about 87% or about 30% of the time. Some V segments (TRBV6-2 and TRBV6-3 among them) were excluded as indistinguishable.

Germline V CDR1 and CDR2: SGHTA, FQGNSA. The CDR3 covers 15 residues. V lost 1 base to trimming and J lost 4 bases; unmatched junction nucleotides: 3. Primers: 60 Vbeta forward and 13 Jbeta reverse. Here immunoSEQ multiplex PCR was the method, and the copy in TCRdb shows in-frame clones only, minus some. Of some 120,000 clones in the sample, 74% are singletons; the top ten hold 4% to 4.5%. This chain links TRBV7-2 with TRBJ2-3, with 9 positions matching TRBD2. This receptor was taken from a woman aged 45-60 years in good health and CMV-seropositive. The material sequenced was PBMCs. The CDR3 here is CASSLGLAGSDTQYF. The CDR3 nucleotides read TGTGCCAGCAGCTTAGGGCTAGCGGGGTCAGATACGCAGTATTTT.